A selection of T cell receptor beta chains follows, all from one sample in a study of CD8 T cells in ankylosing spondylitis. TCRdb passed the 5' RACE reads through MiXCR, listing each CDR3 protein once. The sample shows about 36,000 distinct CDR3 sequences, 6% of them seen only once. The source material was blood, either unsorted or a sorted T cell fraction (not recorded which). The receptors were sampled from a male donor with ankylosing spondylitis or in good health (not recorded which). The CDR3 runs from the conserved cysteine through the conserved F or W.

v_call: TRBV12-3/TRBV12-4
j_call: TRBJ2-5
cdr3_aa: CASSRRSDQETQYF

v_call: TRBV3-1
j_call: TRBJ2-1
cdr3_aa: CASIQEEIRLVHNEQFF

v_call: TRBV20-1
j_call: TRBJ1-5
cdr3_aa: CSARDARANQPQHF

v_call: TRBV11-2
j_call: TRBJ1-3
cdr3_aa: CASSPAPGPGNTIYF

v_call: TRBV2
j_call: TRBJ2-3
cdr3_aa: CASLLGGVTDTQYF

v_call: TRBV12-3/TRBV12-4
j_call: TRBJ2-1
cdr3_aa: CASRDLFDEQFF

v_call: TRBV7-3
j_call: TRBJ2-5
cdr3_aa: CASSLRGAETQYF

v_call: TRBV6-5
j_call: TRBJ2-4
cdr3_aa: CASSYSTEQLNIQYF

v_call: TRBV20-1
j_call: TRBJ2-7
cdr3_aa: CSARVWDRLYEQYF

v_call: TRBV9
j_call: TRBJ2-4
cdr3_aa: CASSGWTAENIQYF

v_call: TRBV6-5
j_call: TRBJ2-7
cdr3_aa: CASSYSGGSSYEQYF

v_call: TRBV28
j_call: TRBJ1-6
cdr3_aa: CASRGQGGAYNSPLHF

v_call: TRBV18
j_call: TRBJ2-2
cdr3_aa: CASSPPRDTGELFF

v_call: TRBV15
j_call: TRBJ1-5
cdr3_aa: CATSSLGSNQPQHF

v_call: TRBV28
j_call: TRBJ1-5
cdr3_aa: CASSLTSSGVAPNQPQHF

v_call: TRBV24-1
j_call: TRBJ1-1
cdr3_aa: CATMGFETAEAFF

v_call: TRBV12-3/TRBV12-4
j_call: TRBJ2-5
cdr3_aa: CASSLNGVAETQYF

v_call: TRBV10-3
j_call: TRBJ2-1
cdr3_aa: CAIRTGTTNEQFF

v_call: TRBV11-2
j_call: TRBJ2-6
cdr3_aa: CASSLFVSSGANVLTF

v_call: TRBV29-1
j_call: TRBJ1-2
cdr3_aa: CSAGPDSYGYTF

v_call: TRBV6-1
j_call: TRBJ1-5
cdr3_aa: CASSENSGFQPQHF

v_call: TRBV10-3
j_call: TRBJ2-5
cdr3_aa: CAIRGTDLPGETQYF

v_call: TRBV6-1
j_call: TRBJ1-6
cdr3_aa: CASRRTGVRNNSPLHF

v_call: TRBV20-1
j_call: TRBJ2-5
cdr3_aa: CSARGPGPGETQYF

v_call: TRBV5-1
j_call: TRBJ1-1
cdr3_aa: CASSSGDTEAFF

v_call: TRBV3-1
j_call: TRBJ2-5
cdr3_aa: CASSQGPETQYF

v_call: TRBV20-1
j_call: TRBJ2-7
cdr3_aa: CSARSRGFYEQYF

v_call: TRBV7-3
j_call: TRBJ2-2
cdr3_aa: CASSSDPRGGAGELFF

v_call: TRBV20-1
j_call: TRBJ1-5
cdr3_aa: CSARWRGRYNQPQHF

v_call: TRBV5-1
j_call: TRBJ1-2
cdr3_aa: CASSPTVDYGYTF

v_call: TRBV15
j_call: TRBJ1-6
cdr3_aa: CATSRDRGRSPLHF

v_call: TRBV11-3
j_call: TRBJ1-2
cdr3_aa: CASSLQGRGYTF

v_call: TRBV6-2/TRBV6-3
j_call: TRBJ2-7
cdr3_aa: CASEPGQTYEQYF

v_call: TRBV12-3/TRBV12-4
j_call: TRBJ2-1
cdr3_aa: CASRSRNEQFF

v_call: TRBV20-1
j_call: TRBJ1-1
cdr3_aa: CSAPIKNTEAFF

v_call: TRBV29-1
j_call: TRBJ1-3
cdr3_aa: CSGMTGNGNTIYF

v_call: TRBV4-2
j_call: TRBJ1-1
cdr3_aa: CASSQGPGGLGTEAFF

v_call: TRBV7-3
j_call: TRBJ2-7
cdr3_aa: CASSKKTGKESYEQYF

v_call: TRBV2
j_call: TRBJ1-3
cdr3_aa: CASRPQGPGNTIYF

v_call: TRBV18
j_call: TRBJ1-4
cdr3_aa: CASSPPTGRANEKLFF

v_call: TRBV29-1
j_call: TRBJ2-3
cdr3_aa: CSVSLAPSNTQYF

v_call: TRBV4-3
j_call: TRBJ2-2
cdr3_aa: CASSPNPPSGLLPNTGELFF

v_call: TRBV28
j_call: TRBJ1-1
cdr3_aa: CASSLTFWGSEAFF

v_call: TRBV5-1
j_call: TRBJ2-7
cdr3_aa: CASSRMQGGGEQYF

v_call: TRBV29-1
j_call: TRBJ2-2
cdr3_aa: CSVGQPSGELFF

v_call: TRBV4-2
j_call: TRBJ2-1
cdr3_aa: CASSPLAGGLQQFF